This TCR beta chain emerged from a study of blood T cell repertoires in COVID-19. The V gene end was trimmed by 7 bases and the J gene end by 2 bases; junction bases not matched to a gene: 11. This CDR3 region has 16 residues. Germline V lookup: CDR1 KGHDR, CDR2 SFDVKD. Original processing notes: Amplifying reference gene primers gave estimates of nucleated cell counts. Data came from immunoSEQ multiplex PCR; TCRdb stores just in-frame clones and leaves some out. V, J and clone size are those of that table, while D and trimming were read from the DNA. The sample lists 210,000 or so clones; roughly nine tenths were seen once.

The chain carries TRBV24-1 and TRBJ1-2, with TRBD1 matching over 8 bases. The sequenced sample was peripheral blood. This TCR came from a woman aged 45-60 years with acute or convalescent COVID-19. This CDR3 reads CATRPDRGGWNYGYTF. The DNA of the CDR3 is TGTGCCACCAGACCTGACAGGGGTGGCTGGAACTATGGCTACACCTTC.